These 22 T cell receptor beta chains were sequenced from one sample in a study of shared clonotypes between healthy human individuals. TCRdb's table, derived via immunoSEQ multiplex PCR, lists solely in-frame clones and lacks some. The table has approximately 640,000 clones, around 72% seen once. The sequencing input was memory CD4+ T cells sorted from blood. Stated subset: CD45RA-negative fraction. These receptors all come from a woman aged 25 to 39 in good health.

The rearrangement links TRBV10-3 to TRBJ2-1, with 10 bases fitting TRBD2. With 9 bases clipped from V and 3 bases from J, the junction kept 23 bases outside the gene matches. The CDR3 covers 20 residues. Germline values: CDR1 ENHRY, CDR2 SYGVKD. The CDR3 here is CAILADRRGSGRKDYNEQFF. The CDR3 nucleotides read TGTGCCATTCTTGCGGACCGTAGGGGTAGCGGGAGGAAAGACTACAATGAGCAGTTCTTC.

The genes are TRBV18 and TRBJ2-7; a weak D match, TRBD1 (5 bases). The CDR3 has 15 residues. CDR1 and CDR2 (germline): KGHSH, LQKENI. The V end lost 0 bases, the J end lost 2 bases, and 11 bases lay between the germline ends. CDR3 DNA sequence: TGTGCCAGCTCACCACCGGCTAGGGGCCCCTACGAGCAGTACTTC. It encodes CASSPPARGPYEQYF.

V usage is TRBV7-7 and J usage is TRBJ2-5, with D maybe TRBD2 (6 bases). This CDR3 region has 13 residues. The germline CDR1 and CDR2 sequences are SSHAT and FNYEAQ (reference sequence). With 3 bases removed from V and 5 bases from J, the gap between germline ends came to 10 bases. For the CDR3, the DNA is TGTGCCAGCAGCTTCACTAGCCGTGAGACCCAGTACTTC. It encodes CASSFTSRETQYF.

In this sample, this clone turned up once. A much more abundant neighbour one base away suggests this may be a read error. CDR3 nucleotides: TGTGCCAGCAGTGATGGGTACGAGCAGTACTTC. Residues: CASSDGYEQYF. J is TRBJ2-7 and V is TRBV6-5; no clear D. Trimming cost V 5 bases and J 4 bases, with 6 bases left between them. The CDR3 runs 11 residues. From germline, CDR1 is MNHEY and CDR2 SVGAGI.

This rearrangement joins TRBV28 to TRBJ2-1; D might be TRBD1 (5 bases). Per the germline V gene, CDR1 is MDHEN and CDR2 is SYDVKM. The CDR3 is 14 residues long. The V end lost 1 base, the J end lost 8 bases, and 12 bases lay between the germline ends. CDR3 residues: CASSLSGLGYEQFF. Written as DNA, the CDR3 is TGTGCCAGCAGTTTATCAGGGCTCGGGTATGAGCAGTTCTTC.

The table lists this clone with a few counts. The chain has TRBV6-1 and TRBJ2-4; TRBD2 is a possible D gene (6 bases). The ends were cut back, 1 base at V and 11 bases at J, with 9 bases in the middle. Germline V lookup: CDR1 MNHNS, CDR2 SASEGT. This CDR3 region has 12 residues. CDR3 amino acids: CASSEGWGVQYF. The CDR3 DNA is TGTGCCAGCAGTGAAGGTTGGGGGGTTCAGTACTTC.

The chain employs TRBV7-9 and TRBJ2-7; TRBD1 matches 9 bases. J gave up 7 bases and V 8 bases, and 15 bases lay outside the gene matches. The CDR3 spans 15 residues. The germline gives CDR1 SEHNR, CDR2 FQNEAQ (reference sequence). CDR3 bases: TGTGCCAGCGCCGACGCTGGGACAGGGAACTATGAGCAGTACTTC. This gives the protein CASADAGTGNYEQYF.

This clone was seen more than once but under ten times. CDR3 DNA: TGTGCCAGCACCGCACAGGCGGGAGGCTACACCTTC. Encoded protein: CASTAQAGGYTF. The chain joins TRBV5-6 to TRBJ1-2; TRBD1 might be the D (5 bases). V was shortened by 6 bases and J by 8 bases, with 14 bases between the two germline ends. This CDR3 spans 12 amino acids. Germline V gene sequence: CDR1 SGHDT, CDR2 YYEEEE.

The V and J genes are TRBV6-1 and TRBJ2-7; no firm D call. The CDR3 contains 16 residues. Per germline, CDR1 MNHNS and CDR2 SASEGT. Trimming stripped 2 bases from V and 0 bases from J, with 14 bases between. The CDR3 spells CASSEKGLQSSYEQYF. CDR3 DNA sequence: TGTGCCAGCAGTGAAAAGGGTCTCCAGAGCTCCTACGAGCAGTACTTC.

V usage is TRBV27 and J usage is TRBJ1-4; possible D gene TRBD1, 5 bases. In germline, CDR1 is MNHEY, CDR2 SMNVEV (reference sequence). V lost 4 bases, J lost 3 bases, and 15 bases lay in between. The CDR3 length is 16 residues. For the CDR3, the DNA is TGTGCCAGCAGTTCGGGGAGGGGAAGGGCTAATGAAAAACTGTTTTTT. The encoded protein is CASSSGRGRANEKLFF.

V is TRBV7-6 and J is TRBJ2-1, with D possibly being TRBD1 (6 bases). The CDR3 sequence is 15 residues long. Trimming left V 3 bases short and J 5 bases short, with 14 bases between. Germline V gene data show CDR1 as SGHVS and CDR2 as FNYEAQ. CDR3 sequence: CASSFWETGDNEQFF. The CDR3 nucleotides read TGTGCCAGCAGCTTCTGGGAGACAGGCGACAATGAGCAGTTCTTC.

This clone was counted many times. The gene calls are TRBV4-1 and TRBJ2-5, with TRBD1 identical over 8 bases. V shed 3 bases, J shed 4 bases, and the junction held 7 bases outside the gene matches. The germline CDR1 and CDR2 sequences are MGHRA and YSYEKL. CDR3 length: 15 amino acids. The CDR3 region has the DNA TGCGCCAGCAGCCATGGCAGGGGGCGGCTAGAGACCCAGTACTTC. This sequence encodes CASSHGRGRLETQYF.

The chain is built from TRBV18 and TRBJ2-5; the D gene is possibly TRBD1 (5 bases). The germline V gene encodes CDR1 KGHSH and CDR2 LQKENI. V was shortened by 3 bases and J by 7 bases, with 12 bases between the two germline ends. The CDR3 contains 13 residues. CDR3 loop: CASSPEGAWTQYF. The CDR3, as DNA: TGTGCCAGCTCACCCGAAGGGGCGTGGACCCAGTACTTC.

The rearrangement links TRBV5-1 to TRBJ2-7, with D tentatively TRBD1 (5 bases). Per germline, CDR1 SGHRS and CDR2 YFSETQ. The CDR3 is made up of 14 amino acids. V dropped 5 bases and J dropped 3 bases, with 15 bases sitting between them. The CDR3 nucleotides are TGCGCCAGCAGGGCGAGTCAGGGTATCTACGAGCAGTACTTC. This gives the protein CASRASQGIYEQYF.

This clone was recorded once. The chain has TRBV4-1 and TRBJ2-1; 8 nucleotides line up with TRBD2. The CDR3 extends over 16 amino acids. The V segment lost 3 bases and the J segment 1 base; nucleotides outside the gene matches: 5. CDR1 and CDR2 (germline): MGHRA, YSYEKL. In nucleotides, the CDR3 is TGCGCCAGCAGCCAGGCCCTAGCGGGTTCCTACAATGAGCAGTTCTTC. This gives the protein CASSQALAGSYNEQFF.

This clone was detected once. The chain is built from TRBV7-9 and TRBJ2-3; D not resolved. Trimming shortened V by 8 bases and J by 3 bases, and 15 bases separated the two germline ends. This CDR3 is 14 amino acids long. In germline, CDR1 is SEHNR, CDR2 FQNEAQ (reference sequence). DNA for the CDR3: TGTGCCAGCCTGGGGTTTGTTAGTACAGATACGCAGTATTTT. Encoded protein: CASLGFVSTDTQYF.

V and J are TRBV28 and TRBJ2-4, with 9 bases aligning to TRBD1. J was trimmed by 8 bases and V by 6 bases; bases with no gene match: 8. Per germline, CDR1 MDHEN and CDR2 SYDVKM. There are 14 residues in the CDR3. CDR3 protein: CASSTGGKTYIQYF. The CDR3, as DNA: TGTGCCAGCAGCACAGGGGGCAAGACTTACATTCAGTACTTC.

J is TRBJ2-3 and V is TRBV28, with 9 nucleotides matching TRBD2. With 7 bases clipped from V and 6 bases from J, the junction kept 17 bases outside the gene matches. Germline CDR1 is MDHEN and CDR2 is SYDVKM. The CDR3 has 17 amino acids. CDR3 sequence reads: CASIPAVGSGSRDTQYF. CDR3 sequence (DNA): TGTGCCAGCATTCCCGCGGTGGGTAGCGGGAGTAGGGATACGCAGTATTTT.

This rearrangement joins TRBV7-2 to TRBJ2-7, with a possible D match to TRBD2 (6 bases). Germline loops: CDR1 SGHTA, CDR2 FQGNSA. Trimming left V 3 bases short and J 2 bases short, with 17 bases between. The CDR3 length is 16 residues. This CDR3 is CASSLRGAGLTYEQYF. CDR3 nucleotide sequence: TGTGCCAGCAGCTTGAGGGGAGCGGGTTTAACCTACGAGCAGTACTTC.

This clone was observed a single time. V gene TRBV4-2 combines with J gene TRBJ2-5, with 10 bases identical to TRBD2. The germline V gene encodes CDR1 LGHNA and CDR2 YNFKEQ. This CDR3 is built from 20 residues. V shed 1 base, J shed 5 bases, and the junction held 19 bases outside the gene matches. In DNA form, the CDR3 reads TGTGCCAGCAGCCAAGCGCTTCGTTATCAGCGGGAGGGCCGCTTGGAGACCCAGTACTTC. It encodes CASSQALRYQREGRLETQYF.

The chain is built from TRBV6-6 and TRBJ1-1; D is unclear. CDR1 and CDR2 from the germline V gene are MNHNY and SVGAGI (reference sequence). V shed 0 bases and J shed 3 bases, with 5 bases lying between them. The length of the CDR3 is 13 residues. In nucleotides, the CDR3 is TGTGCCAGCAGTTACTCCAAGGACACTGAAGCTTTCTTT. Its protein product is CASSYSKDTEAFF.

This clone has just one count. V usage is TRBV5-4 and J usage is TRBJ2-7; 9 bases line up with TRBD2. The CDR3 has 15 amino acids. V was clipped by 4 bases and J by 4 bases; unmatched bases: 9. Germline assignment: CDR1 SGHNT and CDR2 YYREEE (reference sequence). CDR3: CASSPTSGEWYEQYF. CDR3 bases: TGTGCCAGCAGCCCGACTAGCGGTGAGTGGTACGAGCAGTACTTC.